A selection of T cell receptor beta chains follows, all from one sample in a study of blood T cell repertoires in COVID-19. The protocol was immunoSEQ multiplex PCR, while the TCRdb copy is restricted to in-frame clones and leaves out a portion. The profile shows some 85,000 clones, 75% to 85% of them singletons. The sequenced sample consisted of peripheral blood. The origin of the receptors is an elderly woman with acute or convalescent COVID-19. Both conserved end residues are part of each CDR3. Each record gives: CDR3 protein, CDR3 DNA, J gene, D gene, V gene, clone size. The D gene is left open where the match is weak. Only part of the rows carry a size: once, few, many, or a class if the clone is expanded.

CASSKTGRGPQHF	TGTGCCAGCAGTAAGACAGGCCGAGGGCCCCAGCATTTT	TRBJ1-5	NA	TRBV2	NA
CASSGQRGYGYTF	TGTGCCAGCAGCGGCCAGCGCGGCTATGGCTACACCTTC	TRBJ1-2	NA	TRBV7-2	NA
CASSLFPGTSSYEQYF	TGTGCCAGCAGCTTGTTTCCCGGGACTAGCTCCTACGAGCAGTACTTC	TRBJ2-7	TRBD2	TRBV5-6	once
CASSHLQAGIPIYEQYF	TGCGCCAGCAGCCATCTGCAAGCGGGAATCCCGATCTACGAGCAGTACTTC	TRBJ2-7	TRBD2	TRBV4-1	NA
CASRVGGFMNTEAFF	TGTGCCAGCAGGGTGGGGGGTTTCATGAACACTGAAGCTTTCTTT	TRBJ1-1	NA	TRBV6-5	NA
CASSSIPGLALSYEQYF	TGCGCCAGCAGCTCGATACCGGGACTAGCTTTATCCTACGAGCAGTACTTC	TRBJ2-7	TRBD2	TRBV5-1	NA
CASSHLGLAATNTGELFF	TGTGCCAGCAGCCACCTGGGACTAGCGGCTACGAACACCGGGGAGCTGTTTTTT	TRBJ2-2	TRBD2	TRBV4-2	NA
CAWRRRPVNFF	TGTGCCTGGAGGAGGAGGCCAGTAAATTTCTTT	TRBJ1-1	NA	TRBV30	NA
CASLGRPETQYF	TGTGCCAGCCTTGGGCGTCCCGAGACCCAGTACTTC	TRBJ2-5	NA	TRBV6-5	NA
CASSLAQQNPYNEQFF	TGTGCCAGCAGCTTAGCGCAACAGAACCCCTACAATGAGCAGTTCTTC	TRBJ2-1	NA	TRBV7-8	NA
CASSGRVTNTGELFF	TGTGCCAGCAGTGGGCGGGTTACGAACACCGGGGAGCTGTTTTTT	TRBJ2-2	NA	TRBV2	NA
CASSRDRDNSPLHF	TGTGCCAGCTCACGGGACAGGGATAATTCACCCCTCCACTTT	TRBJ1-6	TRBD1	TRBV18	NA
CASLGRELGTDTQYF	TGTGCCAGCCTCGGTCGGGAGTTGGGCACAGATACGCAGTATTTT	TRBJ2-3	NA	TRBV6-5	NA
CASSTNNQPQHF	TGTGCCAGCAGCACAAATAATCAGCCCCAGCATTTT	TRBJ1-5	NA	TRBV12-3/TRBV12-4	NA
CASSPRLGGSGTDTQYF	TGTGCCAGCAGTCCCCGCCTTGGCGGGAGTGGCACAGATACGCAGTATTTT	TRBJ2-3	TRBD2	TRBV27	NA
CASSRRQPRGELFF	TGTGCCAGCAGCCGACGACAGCCCAGGGGGGAGCTGTTTTTT	TRBJ2-2	NA	TRBV11-3	few
CATSDSRTGGNEQFF	TGTGCCACCAGTGATTCTAGGACAGGGGGCAATGAGCAGTTCTTC	TRBJ2-1	TRBD1	TRBV24-1	NA
CASSLVVNTEAFF	TGTGCCAGCAGCTTAGTAGTGAACACTGAAGCTTTCTTT	TRBJ1-1	NA	TRBV7-9	few
CASSWDRGSWDSPLHF	TGTGCCAGTAGTTGGGACAGGGGGTCCTGGGATTCACCCCTCCACTTT	TRBJ1-6	TRBD1	TRBV19	NA
CASSLQGPYEQYF	TGTGCCAGCAGCTTGCAGGGGCCCTACGAGCAGTACTTC	TRBJ2-7	NA	TRBV5-4	NA
CASSQPGTGGFNEQFF	TGCGCCAGCAGCCAACCCGGGACAGGGGGTTTTAATGAGCAGTTCTTC	TRBJ2-1	TRBD1	TRBV4-1	NA
CSARNTEAFF	TGCAGTGCCAGGAACACTGAAGCTTTCTTT	TRBJ1-1	NA	TRBV20-1	NA
CASSFPGSGATTSYNEQFF	TGTGCCAGCAGCTTTCCCGGCAGCGGGGCCACGACCTCCTACAATGAGCAGTTCTTC	TRBJ2-1	TRBD2	TRBV7-9	NA
CASSEVVGEQFF	TGTGCCAGCAGTGAGGTCGTCGGTGAGCAGTTCTTC	TRBJ2-1	NA	TRBV6-1	NA
CASSLGQGRDSPLHF	TGCGCCAGCAGCTTGGGACAGGGGAGGGATTCACCCCTCCACTTT	TRBJ1-6	TRBD1	TRBV5-1	once
CASSQSGGDLQETQYF	TGTGCCAGCAGCCAAAGTGGCGGGGACCTACAAGAGACCCAGTACTTC	TRBJ2-5	NA	TRBV4-2	NA
CASSLIAGGTDTQYF	TGTGCCAGCAGCTTGATTGCGGGAGGCACAGATACGCAGTATTTT	TRBJ2-3	TRBD2	TRBV11-2	NA
CASSLADPGGEQYF	TGCGCCAGCAGCTTGGCTGACCCAGGGGGCGAGCAGTACTTC	TRBJ2-7	TRBD1	TRBV5-1	NA
CASSSNSYQETQYF	TGTGCCAGCAGCTCGAACTCGTACCAAGAGACCCAGTACTTC	TRBJ2-5	NA	TRBV11-3	NA
CASSPQGAGYEQYF	TGTGCCAGCTCACCTCAGGGGGCGGGCTACGAGCAGTACTTC	TRBJ2-7	TRBD1	TRBV18	NA
CSARGDRDPLYEQYF	TGCAGCGCCCGTGGTGACAGGGACCCCCTCTACGAGCAGTACTTC	TRBJ2-7	TRBD1	TRBV29-1	NA
CASSLTRDRGPTNYGYTF	TGTGCCAGCAGTCTAACCCGGGACAGGGGACCTACTAACTATGGCTACACCTTC	TRBJ1-2	TRBD1	TRBV6-6	NA
CAISEGAKSGYTF	TGTGCCATCAGTGAGGGGGCTAAGTCGGGCTACACCTTC	TRBJ1-2	NA	TRBV10-3	NA
CASDDWSTRYSGANVLTF	TGTGCCAGCGATGATTGGTCTACGAGATACTCTGGGGCCAACGTCCTGACTTTC	TRBJ2-6	NA	TRBV2	NA
CASSAYLGLVYEQYF	TGTGCCAGCAGCGCCTACCTGGGACTGGTCTACGAGCAGTACTTC	TRBJ2-7	NA	TRBV9	NA
CASSARGGTGASGYTF	TGTGCCAGCAGCGCCCGCGGGGGGACAGGGGCCAGTGGCTACACCTTC	TRBJ1-2	TRBD1	TRBV7-2	few
CASSLGQGEPPNTGELFF	TGCGCCAGCAGCTTGGGACAGGGGGAGCCCCCGAACACCGGGGAGCTGTTTTTT	TRBJ2-2	TRBD1	TRBV4-1	NA
CASSPNLGYRAGQTDTQYF	TGTGCCAGCAGCCCCAACTTGGGTTACAGGGCCGGGCAGACAGATACGCAGTATTTT	TRBJ2-3	NA	TRBV7-2	NA
CASSIAGTGLLETQYF	TGCGCCAGCAGCATCGCCGGGACAGGTCTTTTGGAGACCCAGTACTTC	TRBJ2-5	TRBD1	TRBV5-1	NA
CASSWTGNLRSQETQYF	TGTGCCAGCAGTTGGACAGGGAATCTCCGATCACAAGAGACCCAGTACTTC	TRBJ2-5	TRBD1	TRBV2	few
CASSPLGVNTEAFF	TGTGCCAGCTCACCACTAGGGGTGAACACTGAAGCTTTCTTT	TRBJ1-1	NA	TRBV18	few